This record covers a single TCR beta chain. This sample is part of a study of blood T cell repertoires in COVID-19. Study information: Acute and convalescent COVID-19 samples came from the United States, Italy and Spain. The analysed material was cDNA or gDNA that came from T cells, B-cell-depleted T cells, or PBMCs.

Per the authors' pipeline: Using reference gene primer amplification, nucleated cell counts were estimated. Using immunoSEQ multiplex PCR, the repertoire was profiled, and TCRdb retains in-frame clones only, with some absent. V and J calls and clone size are as listed in that table; D and trimming were resolved from the DNA. The repertoire has approximately 89,000 clones, over 90% of them found once; the top ten carry about 4.5%. The CDR3 length is 14 residues. Germline V gene lookup returns CDR1 MNHEY and CDR2 SVGEGT. Trimming cost V 0 bases and J 11 bases; bases outside gene matches: 7. This clonotype originated in a human donor with active COVID-19. The donor label of this sample is uncertain. The specimen was peripheral blood. J is TRBJ2-5 and V is TRBV6-2 or TRBV6-3; 9 bases match TRBD1. The CDR3 nucleotides read TGTGCCAGCAGTTACTCCAGGGACAGGGTTTCACAGTACTTC. This codes for CASSYSRDRVSQYF.